This TCR beta chain was recorded in a study of blood T cell repertoires in COVID-19. Study in general: COVID-19 samples collected from the United States, Italy and Spain covered acute and convalescent phases. From T cells, B-cell-depleted T cells, or PBMCs came the material, which was cDNA or gDNA.

Germline assignment: CDR1 SGHNT and CDR2 YYREEE (reference sequence). V lost 5 bases and J 0 bases, leaving 11 bases between the germline ends. The CDR3 has 14 amino acids. Across about two dozen US areas, participants ranged in age from about 18 to 100 years. Self-reported history from a screening survey and questionnaire set each donor's cohort. Sequencing used immunoSEQ multiplex PCR; TCRdb keeps in-frame clones, though not all of them. The sample includes about 240,000 clones, approximately 88% of them seen just once. The sample comprised PBMCs or T cells enriched from blood (not recorded which). The source is a woman between 25 and 40 years old with acute COVID-19. The chain links TRBV5-4 to TRBJ1-1; D is uncertain. CDR3: CASSSGDMNTEAFF. Written as DNA, the CDR3 is TGTGCCAGCAGTAGCGGTGACATGAACACTGAAGCTTTCTTT.